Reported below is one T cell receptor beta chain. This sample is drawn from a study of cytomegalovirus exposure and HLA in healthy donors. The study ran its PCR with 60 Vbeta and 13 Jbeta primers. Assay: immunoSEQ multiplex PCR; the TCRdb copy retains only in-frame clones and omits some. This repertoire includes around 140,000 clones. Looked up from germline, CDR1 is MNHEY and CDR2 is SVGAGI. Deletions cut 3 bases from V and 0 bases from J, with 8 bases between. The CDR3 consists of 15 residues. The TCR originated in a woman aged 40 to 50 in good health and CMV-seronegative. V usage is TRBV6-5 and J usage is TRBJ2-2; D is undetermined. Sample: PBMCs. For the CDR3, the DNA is TGTGCCAGCAGTTATGTGGCCGCGAACACCGGGGAGCTGTTTTTT. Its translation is CASSYVAANTGELFF.